This T cell receptor (beta chain) was documented in a study of CD8 T cells in ankylosing spondylitis. This clonotype was found a few times. No antigen is known for it. Quantitative molecular-barcoded 5'-RACE generated the TCR beta libraries. MiXCR was run by TCRdb on the 5' RACE reads, yielding one entry per CDR3 protein. The sample lists approximately 540,000 distinct CDR3 sequences; 12% were seen once. Study outcomes and limitations: Reportedly, disease-linked clones are significantly enriched in ankylosing spondylitis patients' matched synovial fluid. A TCR beta motif made of fewer than ten highly homologous variants seemed typical of ankylosing spondylitis blood. Earlier reports found some motif variants in synovial fluid and blood in reactive arthritis.

CDR1 and CDR2 (germline): LGHDT, YNNKEL (reference sequence). CDR3 length equals 16 residues. The V segment lost 4 bases and the J segment 5 bases; nucleotides outside the gene matches: 12. The specimen was blood, either unsorted or a sorted T cell fraction (not recorded which). This chain joins TRBV3-1 and TRBJ1-1; 8 bases align to TRBD1. The TCR sequence derives from a male donor with ankylosing spondylitis. The CDR3: CASSRRGAGGETEAFF. The CDR3 DNA follows: TGTGCCAGCAGCCGTCGGGGGGCAGGGGGCGAGACTGAAGCTTTCTTT.